The clone carrying this T cell receptor beta chain was counted at least ten times. Its antigen is unknown. This sample was included in a study of T cells in Graves' hyperthyroidism and ophthalmopathy. CDR1 MGHRA and CDR2 YSYEKL come from the germline V gene. CDR3 size: 16 residues. Trimming removed 1 base at V and 2 bases at J, with 9 bases between. Broader study findings: Ophthalmopathy, which appeared later, was predicted by the model a median around 6.9 months before onset.

Template material for amplifying TCR beta CDR3 regions consisted of RNA transcripts. Researchers ran a first-round RT-PCR on the TCR CDR3 using the HTBI primer set. From the multiplex PCR reads, TCRdb called clonotypes with MiXCR, one entry per CDR3 protein. The sample has 40,000 to 65,000 distinct CDR3 sequences; under 50% are singletons. At least 3 on the Clinical Activity Score was recorded for ophthalmopathy patients, who also had NOSPECS grade at least 4 and duration under 3 months. Uncontrolled infection, other autoimmune disease, pregnancy or lactation barred patients from enrollment. V gene TRBV4-1 combines with J gene TRBJ1-6, with D uncertain. The sample consisted of blood. The TCR sequence derives from a woman in her 50s with Graves' ophthalmopathy. The CDR3 region has the DNA TGCGCCAGCAGCCAAGCTTCCCCAGCCTATAATTCACCCCTCCACTTT. As protein: CASSQASPAYNSPLHF.